These 12 T cell receptor beta chains were sequenced from one sample in a study of shared clonotypes between healthy human individuals. TCRdb keeps only in-frame clones here, not all; method: immunoSEQ multiplex PCR. The data hold 500,000 to 550,000 clones, with approximately 94% observed a single time. Sequencing input: naive CD4+ T cells sorted from blood. The subset was: CD45RA+ positively selected. Every receptor here comes from a woman aged 30 to 39 in good health.

This CDR3 reads CASSSPPGLNTEAFF. CDR3 in DNA: TGTGCCAGCAGCTCCCCCCCGGGCTTGAACACTGAAGCTTTCTTT. The V gene is TRBV5-4, the J gene TRBJ1-1; D remains unclear. Trimming cost V 3 bases and J 0 bases, with 12 bases left between them. The CDR3 totals 15 residues. CDR1 and CDR2 (germline): SGHNT, YYREEE (reference sequence).

As regards this clone: The sample carries other DNA sequences with the same CDR3. The chain uses TRBV5-1 and TRBJ2-2; D unclear. Germline CDR1 reads SGHRS; CDR2 reads YFSETQ. Trimming took 2 bases from V and 6 from J, leaving 2 bases between them. The CDR3 contains 11 residues. DNA for the CDR3: TGCGCCAGCAGCTTACCCGGGGAGCTGTTTTTT. This encodes CASSLPGELFF.

V usage is TRBV10-3 and J usage is TRBJ1-5; D possibly corresponds to TRBD1 (5 bases). The CDR3 contains 14 residues. V was trimmed by 3 bases and J by 7 bases, leaving 13 bases between them. Germline V lookup: CDR1 ENHRY, CDR2 SYGVKD. CDR3 nucleotides: TGTGCCATCAGTGAAGGAGGGGAGGACCAGCCCCAGCATTTT. Amino acids: CAISEGGEDQPQHF.

The chain links TRBV5-1 to TRBJ2-7, with D perhaps TRBD1 (5 bases). Deletions cut 0 bases from V and 4 bases from J, with 8 bases between. Germline V lookup: CDR1 SGHRS, CDR2 YFSETQ. This CDR3 comprises 13 residues. The CDR3 region has the DNA TGCGCCAGCAGCTTGGGACAGCTATACGAGCAGTACTTC. Its translation: CASSLGQLYEQYF.

This clone was counted between two and nine times. The gene calls are TRBV7-9 and TRBJ1-5; 8 bases fit TRBD1. CDR1 is SEHNR, CDR2 FQNEAQ, per germline (reference sequence). The CDR3 has 15 residues. V gave up 0 bases and J gave up 3 bases; unmatched junction bases: 1. CDR3 sequence reads: CASSLATGVNQPQHF. The CDR3 nucleotides read TGTGCCAGCAGCTTAGCGACAGGGGTCAATCAGCCCCAGCATTTT. The complete variable domain, with remaining parts taken from reference TRBV7-9 and TRBJ1-5, reads DTGVSQNPRHKITKRGQNVTFRCDPISEHNRLYWYRQTLGQGPEFLTYFQNEAQLEKSRLLSDRFSAERPKGSFSTLEIQRTEQGDSAMYLCASSLATGVNQPQHFGDGTRLSIL.

The chain joins TRBV6-4 to TRBJ1-6; 9 nucleotides match TRBD1. V dropped 6 bases and J dropped 5; count of bases not matched to a gene: 2. The germline CDR1 and CDR2 sequences are MRHNA and SNTAGT. CDR3 size: 14 residues. CDR3 coding DNA: TGTGCCAGCAGGAGGACAGGGGATAATTCACCCCTCCACTTT. Translating it yields CASRRTGDNSPLHF.

The chain links TRBV2 to TRBJ2-2; D gene unclear. The germline CDR1 and CDR2 sequences are SNHLY and FYNNEI. The germline V and J ends were trimmed by 7 bases and 1 base, with 10 bases remaining between them. The length of the CDR3 is 14 residues. The CDR3 nucleotides read TGTGCCAGCATGAGGAACAAGAACACCGGGGAGCTGTTTTTT. This codes for CASMRNKNTGELFF.

CDR3 sequence reads: CASSLWGQGRSPLHF. In DNA form, the CDR3 reads TGTGCCAGCAGTTTATGGGGACAGGGCCGTTCACCCCTCCACTTT. The chain uses TRBV28 and TRBJ1-6; TRBD1 agrees at 9 bases. This CDR3 comprises 15 residues. The junction had 3 bases not matched to a gene; V was cut back by 0 bases and J by 9 bases. Per germline, CDR1 MDHEN and CDR2 SYDVKM.

J is TRBJ2-1 and V is TRBV19; tentatively, D is TRBD1 (7 bases). V lost 2 bases, J lost 4 bases, and 12 bases lay in between. The CDR3 sequence is 15 residues long. The germline CDR1 and CDR2 sequences are LNHDA and SQIVND (reference sequence). The CDR3 DNA reads as TGTGCCAGTAGTATACAGGGGGGCTATTACAATGAGCAGTTCTTC. This sequence encodes CASSIQGGYYNEQFF.

A note on this clone: This specimen includes other DNA sequences encoding the same CDR3. The chain carries TRBV5-1 and TRBJ2-1; 13 bases are a match to TRBD2. The CDR3 sequence is 14 residues long. Per germline, CDR1 SGHRS and CDR2 YFSETQ. The J segment lost 8 bases and the V segment lost 4 bases, leaving 3 bases of the junction unmatched. The CDR3 DNA reads as TGCGCCAGCAGCCTAGGACTAGCGGGAGATGAGCAGTTCTTC. Its translation is CASSLGLAGDEQFF. Complete variable domain (other parts from reference TRBV5-1 and TRBJ2-1): KAGVTQTPRYLIKTRGQQVTLSCSPISGHRSVSWYQQTPGQGLQFLFEYFSETQRNKGNFPGRFSGRQFSNSRSEMNVSTLELGDSALYLCASSLGLAGDEQFFGPGTRLTVL.

The V gene is TRBV6-5, the J gene TRBJ2-1; TRBD1 matches 9 bases. This CDR3 comprises 14 residues. From germline, CDR1 is MNHEY and CDR2 SVGAGI. J gave up 6 bases and V 4 bases, and 4 bases lay outside the gene matches. The CDR3 DNA reads as TGTGCCAGCAGTTCGGGACAGGGTTTCAATGAGCAGTTCTTC. It yields the protein CASSSGQGFNEQFF.

The gene calls are TRBV6-6 and TRBJ2-2, with D possibly called TRBD1 or TRBD2 (5 bases each). Germline loops: CDR1 MNHNY, CDR2 SVGAGI (reference sequence). With 2 bases removed from V and 5 bases from J, the gap between germline ends came to 12 bases. CDR3 length equals 15 residues. CDR3 sequence: CASSYGTQNTGELFF. In nucleotides, the CDR3 is TGTGCCAGCAGTTACGGGACGCAAAATACCGGGGAGCTGTTTTTT.